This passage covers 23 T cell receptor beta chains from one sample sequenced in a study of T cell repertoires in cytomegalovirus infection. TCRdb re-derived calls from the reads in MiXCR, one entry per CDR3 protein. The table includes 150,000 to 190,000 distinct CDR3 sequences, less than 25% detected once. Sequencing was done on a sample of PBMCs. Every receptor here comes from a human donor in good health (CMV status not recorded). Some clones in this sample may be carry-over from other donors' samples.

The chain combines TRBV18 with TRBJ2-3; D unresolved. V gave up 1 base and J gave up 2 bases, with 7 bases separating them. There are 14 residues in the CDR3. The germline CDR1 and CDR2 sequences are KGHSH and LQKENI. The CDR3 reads CASSPRGLTDTQYF. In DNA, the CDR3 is TGTGCCAGCTCACCACGGGGTCTCACAGATACGCAGTATTTT.

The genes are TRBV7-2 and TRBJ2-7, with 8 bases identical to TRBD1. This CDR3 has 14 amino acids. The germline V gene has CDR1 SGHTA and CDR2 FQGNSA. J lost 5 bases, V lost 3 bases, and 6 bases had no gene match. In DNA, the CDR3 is TGTGCCAGCAGCTTCGACAGGGGATCGGACGAGCAGTACTTC. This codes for CASSFDRGSDEQYF.

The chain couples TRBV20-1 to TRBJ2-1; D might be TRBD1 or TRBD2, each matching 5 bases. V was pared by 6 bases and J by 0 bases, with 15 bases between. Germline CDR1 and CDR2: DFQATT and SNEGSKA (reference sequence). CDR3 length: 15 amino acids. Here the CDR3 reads CSAEGTDGSYNEQFF. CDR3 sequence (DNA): TGCAGTGCCGAAGGGACCGATGGCTCCTACAATGAGCAGTTCTTC.

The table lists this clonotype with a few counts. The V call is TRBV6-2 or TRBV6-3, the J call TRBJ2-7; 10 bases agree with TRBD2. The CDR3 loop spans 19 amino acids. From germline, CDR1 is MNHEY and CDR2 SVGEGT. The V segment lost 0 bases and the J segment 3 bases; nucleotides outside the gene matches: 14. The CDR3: CASSYSRGVSGRWYYEQYF. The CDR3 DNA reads TGTGCCAGCAGTTACTCGCGTGGGGTTAGCGGGAGGTGGTACTACGAGCAGTACTTC.

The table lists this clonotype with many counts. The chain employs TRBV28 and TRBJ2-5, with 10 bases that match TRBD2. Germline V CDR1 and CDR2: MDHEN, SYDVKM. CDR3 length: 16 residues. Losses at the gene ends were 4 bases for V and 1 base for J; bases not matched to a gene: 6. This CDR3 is CASSSSLAGIQETQYF. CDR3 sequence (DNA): TGTGCCAGCAGTTCATCACTAGCGGGGATCCAAGAGACCCAGTACTTC.

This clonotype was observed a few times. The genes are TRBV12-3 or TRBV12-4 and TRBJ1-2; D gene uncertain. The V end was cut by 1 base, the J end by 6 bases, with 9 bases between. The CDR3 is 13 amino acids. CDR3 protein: CASSLVHLDGYTF. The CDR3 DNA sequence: TGTGCCAGCAGTTTAGTTCACCTCGATGGCTACACCTTC.

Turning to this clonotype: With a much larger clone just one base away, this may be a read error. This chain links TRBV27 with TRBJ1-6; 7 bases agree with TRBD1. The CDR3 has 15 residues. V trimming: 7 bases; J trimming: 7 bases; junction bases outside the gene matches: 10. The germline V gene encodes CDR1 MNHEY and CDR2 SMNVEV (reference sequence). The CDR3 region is CASIFRDRANSPLHF. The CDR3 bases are TGTGCCAGCATTTTCAGAGACAGGGCAAATTCACCCCTCCACTTT.

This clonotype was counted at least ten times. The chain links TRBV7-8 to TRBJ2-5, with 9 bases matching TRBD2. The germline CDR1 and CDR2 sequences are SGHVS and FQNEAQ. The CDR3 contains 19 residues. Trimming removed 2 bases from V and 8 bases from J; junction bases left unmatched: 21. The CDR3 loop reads CASSLLRLPRSGGPLTQYF. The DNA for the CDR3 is TGTGCCAGCAGCTTACTTCGCCTGCCGAGGAGCGGGGGGCCTCTAACCCAGTACTTC. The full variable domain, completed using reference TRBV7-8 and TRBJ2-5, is GAGVSQSPRYKVAKRGQDVALRCDPISGHVSLFWYQQALGQGPEFLTYFQNEAQLDKSGLPSDRFFAERPEGSVSTLKIQRTQQEDSAVYLCASSLLRLPRSGGPLTQYFGPGTRLLVL.

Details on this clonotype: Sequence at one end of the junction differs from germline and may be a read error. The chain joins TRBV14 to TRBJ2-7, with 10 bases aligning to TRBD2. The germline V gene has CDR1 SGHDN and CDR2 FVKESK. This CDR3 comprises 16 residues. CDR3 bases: TGTCCCAGCAGCCAAGTAGCGGGAGGCCCCTTGGACGAGCAGTACTTC. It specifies CPSSQVAGGPLDEQYF.

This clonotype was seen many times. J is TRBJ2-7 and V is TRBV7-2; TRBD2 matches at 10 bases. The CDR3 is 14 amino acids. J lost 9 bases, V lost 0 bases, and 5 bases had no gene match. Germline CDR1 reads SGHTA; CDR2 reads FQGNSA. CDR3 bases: TGTGCCAGCAGCTTAGCCGGACTAGCGGTAGTGCAGTACTTC. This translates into CASSLAGLAVVQYF.

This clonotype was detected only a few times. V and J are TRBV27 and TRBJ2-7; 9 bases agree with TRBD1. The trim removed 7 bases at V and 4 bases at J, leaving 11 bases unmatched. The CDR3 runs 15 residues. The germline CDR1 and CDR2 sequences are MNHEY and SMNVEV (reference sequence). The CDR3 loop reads CASNPSGTGKYEQYF. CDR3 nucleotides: TGTGCCAGCAACCCCTCCGGGACAGGGAAATACGAGCAGTACTTC.

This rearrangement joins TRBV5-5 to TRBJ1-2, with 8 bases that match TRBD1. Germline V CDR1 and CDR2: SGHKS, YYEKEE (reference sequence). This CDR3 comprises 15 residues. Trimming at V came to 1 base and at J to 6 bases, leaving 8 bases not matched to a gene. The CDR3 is CASSLRYRGDDGYTF. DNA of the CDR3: TGTGCCAGCAGCTTGAGGTACAGGGGGGACGATGGCTACACCTTC.

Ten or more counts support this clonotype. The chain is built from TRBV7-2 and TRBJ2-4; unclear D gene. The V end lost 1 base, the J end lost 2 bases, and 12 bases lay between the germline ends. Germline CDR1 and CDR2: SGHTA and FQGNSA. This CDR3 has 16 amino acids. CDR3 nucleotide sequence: TGTGCCAGCAGCTTAGAAGGTTCTGGGACCAAAAACATTCAGTACTTC. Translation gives CASSLEGSGTKNIQYF.

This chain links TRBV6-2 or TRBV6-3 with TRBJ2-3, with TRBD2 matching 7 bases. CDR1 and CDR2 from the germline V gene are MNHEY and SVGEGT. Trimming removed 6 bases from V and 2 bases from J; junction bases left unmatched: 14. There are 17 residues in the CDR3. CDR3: CASSAERSGTLTDTQYF. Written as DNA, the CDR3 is TGTGCCAGCAGCGCCGAGAGGAGCGGGACCCTCACAGATACGCAGTATTTT.

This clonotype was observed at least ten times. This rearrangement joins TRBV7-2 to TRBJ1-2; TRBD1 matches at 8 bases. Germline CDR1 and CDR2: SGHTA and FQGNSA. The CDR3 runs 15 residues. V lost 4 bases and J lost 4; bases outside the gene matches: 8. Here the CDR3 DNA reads TGTGCCAGCAGCTCACCGACAGGGGACGGCTATGGCTACACCTTC. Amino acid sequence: CASSSPTGDGYGYTF.

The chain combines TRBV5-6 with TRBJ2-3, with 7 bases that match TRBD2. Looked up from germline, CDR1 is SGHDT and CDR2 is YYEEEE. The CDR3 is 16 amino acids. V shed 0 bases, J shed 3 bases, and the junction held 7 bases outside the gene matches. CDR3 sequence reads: CASSLEQRGVTDTQYF. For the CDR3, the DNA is TGTGCCAGCAGCTTGGAACAGCGGGGCGTTACAGATACGCAGTATTTT. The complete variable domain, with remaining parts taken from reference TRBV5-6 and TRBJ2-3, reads DAGVTQSPTHLIKTRGQQVTLRCSPKSGHDTVSWYQQALGQGPQFIFQYYEEEERQRGNFPDRFSGHQFPNYSSELNVNALLLGDSALYLCASSLEQRGVTDTQYFGPGTRLTVL.

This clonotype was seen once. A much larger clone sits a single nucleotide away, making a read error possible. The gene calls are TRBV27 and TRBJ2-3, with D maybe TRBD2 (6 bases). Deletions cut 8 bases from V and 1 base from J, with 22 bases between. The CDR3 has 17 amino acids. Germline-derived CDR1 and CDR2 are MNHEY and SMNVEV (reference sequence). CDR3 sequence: CASGGLRPGLRTDTQYF. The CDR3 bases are TGTGCCAGCGGGGGACTCCGACCGGGACTCCGCACAGATACGCAGTATTTT.

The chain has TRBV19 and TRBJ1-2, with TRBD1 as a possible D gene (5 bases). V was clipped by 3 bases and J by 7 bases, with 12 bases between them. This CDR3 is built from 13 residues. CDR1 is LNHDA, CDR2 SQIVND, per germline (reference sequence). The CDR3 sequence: CASSMARDFGYTF. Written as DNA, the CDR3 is TGTGCCAGTAGTATGGCCAGGGACTTTGGCTACACCTTC.

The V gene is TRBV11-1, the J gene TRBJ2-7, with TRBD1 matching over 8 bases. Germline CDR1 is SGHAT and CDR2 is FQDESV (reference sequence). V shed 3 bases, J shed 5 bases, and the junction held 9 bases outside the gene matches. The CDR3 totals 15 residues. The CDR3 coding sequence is TGTGCCAGCAGCTTCAAGAGACAGGGGATAAACGAGCAGTACTTC. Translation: CASSFKRQGINEQYF.

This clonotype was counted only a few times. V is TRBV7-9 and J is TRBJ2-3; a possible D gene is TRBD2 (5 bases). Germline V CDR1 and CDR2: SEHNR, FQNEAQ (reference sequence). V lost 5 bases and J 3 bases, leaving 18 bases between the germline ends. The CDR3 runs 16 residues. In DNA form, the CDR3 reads TGTGCCAGCAGCAGAGGGCGCGGAGGCGGGACAGATACGCAGTATTTT. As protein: CASSRGRGGGTDTQYF.

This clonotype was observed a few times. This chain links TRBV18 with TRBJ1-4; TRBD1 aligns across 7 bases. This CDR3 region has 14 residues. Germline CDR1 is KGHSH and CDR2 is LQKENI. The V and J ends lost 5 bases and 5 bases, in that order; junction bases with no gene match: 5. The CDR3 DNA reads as TGTGCCAGCTCAACCGGGACAGACAATGAAAAACTGTTTTTT. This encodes CASSTGTDNEKLFF.

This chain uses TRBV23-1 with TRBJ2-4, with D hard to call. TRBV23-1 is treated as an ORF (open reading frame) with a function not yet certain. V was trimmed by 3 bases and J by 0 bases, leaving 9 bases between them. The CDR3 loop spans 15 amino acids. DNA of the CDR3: TGCGCCAGCAGTCACCCCCCCCGAGCCAAAAACATTCAGTACTTC. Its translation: CASSHPPRAKNIQYF.

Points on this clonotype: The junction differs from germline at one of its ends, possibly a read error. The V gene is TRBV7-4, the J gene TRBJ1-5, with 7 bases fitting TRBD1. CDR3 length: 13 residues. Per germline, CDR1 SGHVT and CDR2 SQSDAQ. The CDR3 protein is CASSQGSNKPQHF. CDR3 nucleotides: TGTGCCAGCTCACAGGGGAGCAATAAGCCCCAGCATTTT. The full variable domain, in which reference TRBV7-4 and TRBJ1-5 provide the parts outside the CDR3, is GAGVSQSPRYKVAKRGRDVALRCDSISGHVTLYWYRQTLGQGSEVLTYSQSDAQRDKSGRPSGRFSAERPERSVSTLKIQRTEQGDSAVYLCASSQGSNKPQHFGDGTRLSIL.